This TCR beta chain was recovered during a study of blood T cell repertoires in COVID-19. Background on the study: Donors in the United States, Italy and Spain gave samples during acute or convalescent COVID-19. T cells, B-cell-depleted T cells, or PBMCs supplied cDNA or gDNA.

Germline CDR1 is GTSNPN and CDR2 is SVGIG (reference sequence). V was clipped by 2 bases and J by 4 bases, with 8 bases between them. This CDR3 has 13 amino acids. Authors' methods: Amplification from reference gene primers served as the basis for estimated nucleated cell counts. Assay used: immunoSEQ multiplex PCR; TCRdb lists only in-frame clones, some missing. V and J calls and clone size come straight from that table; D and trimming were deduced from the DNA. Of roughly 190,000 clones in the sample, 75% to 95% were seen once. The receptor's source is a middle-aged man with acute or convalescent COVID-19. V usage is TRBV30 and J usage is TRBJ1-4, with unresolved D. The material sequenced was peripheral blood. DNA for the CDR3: TGTGCCTGGAGTTCCGGTTATAATGAAAAACTGTTTTTT. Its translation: CAWSSGYNEKLFF. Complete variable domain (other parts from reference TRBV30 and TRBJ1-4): SQTIHQWPATLVQPVGSPLSLECTVEGTSNPNLYWYRQAAGRGLQLLFYSVGIGQISSEVPQNLSASRPQDRQFILSSKKLLLSDSGFYLCAWSSGYNEKLFFGSGTQLSVL.